Below, 30 T cell receptor beta chains from the same sample are listed, as sequenced in a study of CD8 T cells in Susac syndrome (dated by TCRdb to between 2018 and 2021). The library was built by means of the immunoSEQ multiplex PCR assay. RNA was extracted using the RNeasy kit, and roughly 0.5 to 1 ug of the RNA was reverse transcribed with random hexamers. TCRdb trimmed public reads at Q25 via fastp, called clones via MiXCR and kept in-frame beta chains. Entries are consolidated by CDR3 protein sequence, retaining the most common genes and DNA. Recorded for this sample are approximately 120,000 distinct CDR3 sequences; approximately 96% of them occurred a single time. 0.085% to 0.09% of the sample belongs to the ten largest clones. Specimen: CD4+ T cells from PBMCs. All receptors come from a human donor in good health.

The rearrangement joins TRBV3-1 to TRBJ2-1; D remains ambiguous. This CDR3 has 13 residues. Trimming left V 2 bases short and J 9 bases short, with 11 bases between. CDR1 LGHDT and CDR2 YNNKEL come from the germline V gene (reference sequence). The CDR3 region is CASSQWQALEQFF. The CDR3 region has the DNA TGTGCCAGCAGCCAATGGCAGGCACTTGAGCAGTTCTTC.

The chain uses TRBV9 and TRBJ1-5; 9 positions match TRBD1. V shed 3 bases and J 0 bases; nucleotides not matched to a gene: 4. Germline CDR1 SGDLS, CDR2 YYNGEE. This CDR3 is built from 16 residues. The CDR3 DNA is TGTGCCAGCAGCGAGGGGACAGGGCATAGCAATCAGCCCCAGCATTTT. Its protein is CASSEGTGHSNQPQHF.

The chain employs TRBV5-1 and TRBJ2-7; 7 bases map to TRBD1. The CDR3 contains 15 residues. V was clipped by 2 bases and J by 4 bases; unmatched bases: 9. Looked up from germline, CDR1 is SGHRS and CDR2 is YFSETQ. CDR3 sequence (DNA): TGCGCCAGCAGCTTACGGGCAGGGGGAGTATACGAGCAGTACTTC. Translating it yields CASSLRAGGVYEQYF.

The gene calls are TRBV11-2 and TRBJ2-5; 9 nucleotides agree with TRBD2. Losses at the gene ends were 10 bases for V and 3 bases for J; bases not matched to a gene: 9. The germline V gene encodes CDR1 SGHAT and CDR2 FQNNGV. This CDR3 spans 14 amino acids. Here the CDR3 reads CATLPREGKETQYF. The CDR3 coding sequence is TGTGCCACCCTGCCGCGGGAGGGGAAAGAGACCCAGTACTTC.

The chain joins TRBV7-2 to TRBJ2-1, with unresolved D. Germline CDR1 is SGHTA and CDR2 is FQGNSA. The CDR3 runs to 14 residues. Trimming took off 5 bases at V and 9 bases at J, with 17 bases between the two ends. The CDR3, as DNA: TGTGCCAGCAGCCCTTACCACGACCGCGGTGAGCAGTTCTTC. This gives the protein CASSPYHDRGEQFF.

This sequence joins TRBV19 and TRBJ2-7; 7 nucleotides agree with TRBD1. V shed 5 bases, J shed 3 bases, and the junction held 4 bases outside the gene matches. This CDR3 is 13 amino acids long. Germline values: CDR1 LNHDA, CDR2 SQIVND (reference sequence). CDR3 loop: CASSHRGSYEQYF. The DNA of the CDR3 is TGTGCCAGTAGTCACAGGGGAAGCTACGAGCAGTACTTC.

The V and J genes are TRBV20-1 and TRBJ1-1; the D is unclear. This CDR3 has 13 residues. The germline V gene has CDR1 DFQATT and CDR2 SNEGSKA (reference sequence). Trimming took off 5 bases at V and 7 bases at J, with 17 bases between the two ends. The CDR3 sequence: CSARTELSGEAFF. CDR3 DNA: TGCAGTGCTCGGACCGAATTGAGCGGTGAAGCTTTCTTT.

J is TRBJ1-2 and V is TRBV15, with a tentative D call TRBD1 (6 bases). This CDR3 is 14 amino acids long. The germline CDR1 and CDR2 sequences are LNHNV and YYDKDF (reference sequence). Deletions cut 2 bases from V and 3 bases from J, with 10 bases between. The CDR3 spells CATSRRQAHYGYTF. CDR3 coding DNA: TGTGCCACCAGCAGAAGACAGGCCCACTATGGCTACACCTTC. The full variable domain, with the rest looked up from reference TRBV15 and TRBJ1-2, is DAMVIQNPRYQVTQFGKPVTLSCSQTLNHNVMYWYQQKSSQAPKLLFHYYDKDFNNEADTPDNFQSRRPNTSFCFLDIRSPGLGDTAMYLCATSRRQAHYGYTFGSGTRLTVV.

The chain links TRBV6-6 to TRBJ2-7; D is perhaps TRBD1 (6 bases). This CDR3 is 14 amino acids long. Trimming stripped 8 bases from V and 5 bases from J, with 19 bases between. Per germline, CDR1 MNHNY and CDR2 SVGAGI (reference sequence). CDR3 bases: TGTGCCAGCCGTGACCAGGGGCAATCCCACGAGCAGTACTTC. Its protein is CASRDQGQSHEQYF.

The rearrangement joins TRBV7-2 to TRBJ1-1; no clear D gene. CDR3 length: 14 residues. The germline gives CDR1 SGHTA, CDR2 FQGNSA. V lost 1 base and J lost 4, with 10 bases in between. CDR3 residues: CASSLVDWATEAFF. CDR3 DNA: TGTGCCAGCAGCTTAGTCGACTGGGCCACTGAAGCTTTCTTT.

The CDR3 here is CASSLGGDYEQYF. The CDR3 bases are TGCGCCAGCAGCTTAGGGGGGGACTACGAGCAGTACTTC. The chain carries TRBV5-1 and TRBJ2-7; TRBD2 is a possible D gene (7 bases). CDR1 is SGHRS and CDR2 is YFSETQ in the germline V gene. The CDR3 runs to 13 residues. V lost 2 bases to trimming and J lost 3 bases, with 9 bases between them.

The chain joins TRBV6-2 or TRBV6-3 to TRBJ2-2, with D tentatively TRBD2 (6 bases). The CDR3 is 15 residues long. Germline V lookup: CDR1 MNHEY, CDR2 SVGEGT. V lost 5 bases, J lost 7 bases, and 17 bases lay in between. This CDR3 is CASSAAGQFGGELFF. Here the CDR3 DNA reads TGTGCCAGCAGTGCCGCGGGGCAGTTTGGCGGGGAGCTGTTTTTT.

This rearrangement joins TRBV3-1 to TRBJ2-7; D not resolved. This CDR3 comprises 12 residues. Germline CDR1 is LGHDT and CDR2 is YNNKEL (reference sequence). Trimming took off 4 bases at V and 2 bases at J, with 6 bases between the two ends. The CDR3 bases are TGTGCCAGCAGCCTTCAACCCTACGAGCAGTACTTC. Protein: CASSLQPYEQYF.

The J gene is TRBJ1-3, the V gene TRBV2, with D unclear. The CDR3 consists of 16 residues. Between the trimmed V and J ends, which lost 9 bases and 0 bases, there was a span of 18 bases. Germline V lookup: CDR1 SNHLY, CDR2 FYNNEI. The CDR3 DNA reads as TGTGCCAGTTCGAAAGAGATTCCGAGCTCTGGAAACACCATATATTTT. As protein: CASSKEIPSSGNTIYF. The full variable domain, completed using reference TRBV2 and TRBJ1-3, is EPEVTQTPSHQVTQMGQEVILRCVPISNHLYFYWYRQILGQKVEFLVSFYNNEISEKSEIFDDQFSVERPDGSNFTLKIRSTKLEDSAMYFCASSKEIPSSGNTIYFGEGSWLTVV.

V and J are TRBV29-1 and TRBJ1-2; D unresolved. Per germline, CDR1 SQVTM and CDR2 ANQGSEA. V was shortened by 7 bases and J by 2 bases, with 11 bases between the two germline ends. The CDR3 has 12 amino acids. CDR3 coding DNA: TGCAGCGCTATGGTGGACAACTATGGCTACACCTTC. It is translated as CSAMVDNYGYTF.

This chain uses TRBV3-1 with TRBJ2-2, with TRBD1 matching over 7 bases. The V segment lost 5 bases and the J segment 4 bases; nucleotides outside the gene matches: 7. Germline values: CDR1 LGHDT, CDR2 YNNKEL (reference sequence). CDR3 length equals 15 residues. The CDR3: CASSFRQGRTGELFF. The CDR3, as DNA: TGTGCCAGCAGCTTTAGACAGGGCCGCACCGGGGAGCTGTTTTTT.

The chain carries TRBV25-1 and TRBJ2-5; TRBD2 is a possible D gene (6 bases). The CDR3 covers 15 residues. Trimming took off 3 bases at V and 1 base at J, with 12 bases between the two ends. Germline CDR1 is MGHDK and CDR2 is SYGVNS. CDR3 bases: TGTGCCAGCAGTGAGCTAGCGAGTACCCAAGAGACCCAGTACTTC. Its protein is CASSELASTQETQYF.

The CDR3 loop is CASSEGEVEAFF. CDR3 coding DNA: TGTGCCAGCAGCGAGGGGGAGGTTGAAGCTTTCTTT. The rearrangement links TRBV7-2 to TRBJ1-1, with D possibly matching TRBD1 (6 bases). Trimming took off 5 bases at V and 7 bases at J, with 11 bases between the two ends. Per the germline V gene, CDR1 is SGHTA and CDR2 is FQGNSA. The CDR3 sequence is 12 residues long.

V usage is TRBV30 and J usage is TRBJ2-7; D is perhaps TRBD2 (5 bases). Germline CDR1 GTSNPN, CDR2 SVGIG (reference sequence). Trimming took 2 bases from V and 3 from J, leaving 17 bases between them. CDR3 length equals 15 residues. CDR3 sequence reads: CAWSLESGFFYEQYF. Here the CDR3 DNA reads TGTGCCTGGAGTCTGGAAAGCGGCTTCTTCTACGAGCAGTACTTC.

The CDR3 region is CASGVEYRDTEAFF. CDR3 DNA: TGTGCCAGCGGGGTTGAGTACCGGGACACTGAAGCTTTCTTT. The gene calls are TRBV6-2 or TRBV6-3 and TRBJ1-1; D is undetermined. V gave up 8 bases and J gave up 3 bases, with 16 bases separating them. Germline CDR1 is MNHEY and CDR2 is SVGEGT. The CDR3 covers 14 residues.

The chain couples TRBV23-1 to TRBJ1-5, with D tentatively TRBD1 (6 bases). TRBV23-1 is filed as an ORF, its function uncertain. Trimming took off 4 bases at V and 4 bases at J, with 20 bases between the two ends. The CDR3 sequence is 17 residues long. In DNA form, the CDR3 reads TGCGCCAGCAGTCCTGGGGGCGGAAGTATGGCTAATCAGCCCCAGCATTTT. Its protein product is CASSPGGGSMANQPQHF.

The J gene is TRBJ1-5, the V gene TRBV18; TRBD1 matches at 9 bases. Trimming at V came to 4 bases and at J to 3 bases, leaving 4 bases not matched to a gene. The CDR3 totals 15 residues. CDR1 is KGHSH, CDR2 LQKENI, per germline. The CDR3 loop is CASSRTGESNQPQHF. DNA of the CDR3: TGTGCCAGCTCACGGACAGGGGAGTCCAATCAGCCCCAGCATTTT.

The V gene is TRBV29-1, the J gene TRBJ1-2, with D uncertain. There are 11 residues in the CDR3. V lost 4 bases, J lost 5 bases, and 8 bases lay in between. Per the germline V gene, CDR1 is SQVTM and CDR2 is ANQGSEA. The DNA of the CDR3 is TGCAGCGTTGTTGACGGATATGGCTACACCTTC. Translated: CSVVDGYGYTF.

The chain combines TRBV11-2 with TRBJ2-5; TRBD1 agrees at 10 bases. The CDR3 consists of 17 residues. J was trimmed by 6 bases and V by 4 bases; bases with no gene match: 14. From germline, CDR1 is SGHAT and CDR2 FQNNGV. The CDR3, as DNA: TGTGCCAGCAGCTCGTCAGGGGGCGGGACAGGGGTAAAGACCCAGTACTTC. It is translated as CASSSSGGGTGVKTQYF.

The chain recombines TRBV29-1 with TRBJ2-7; D is unresolved. V shed 1 base and J shed 6 bases, with 7 bases lying between them. The CDR3 consists of 11 residues. Germline assignment: CDR1 SQVTM and CDR2 ANQGSEA. The CDR3 region is CSVEGYPEQYF. DNA for the CDR3: TGCAGCGTTGAAGGTTACCCCGAGCAGTACTTC.

V usage is TRBV12-3 or TRBV12-4 and J usage is TRBJ2-5, with D perhaps matching TRBD1 (8 bases). Trimming removed 5 bases at V and 2 bases at J, with 15 bases between. The CDR3 is 15 amino acids. CDR3 sequence (DNA): TGTGCCAGCAGTCGGACAGGGAGGGAGCAAGAGACCCAGTACTTC. This translates into CASSRTGREQETQYF.

CDR3 sequence: CASHRGVNTEAFF. The CDR3 bases are TGTGCCAGTCACAGGGGGGTGAACACTGAAGCTTTCTTT. The chain carries TRBV19 and TRBJ1-1; 8 positions match TRBD1. Germline V gives CDR1 LNHDA, CDR2 SQIVND (reference sequence). The J segment lost 0 bases and the V segment lost 8 bases, leaving 2 bases of the junction unmatched. This CDR3 comprises 13 residues. The whole variable domain, filled in from reference TRBV19 and TRBJ1-1, reads DGGITQSPKYLFRKEGQNVTLSCEQNLNHDAMYWYRQDPGQGLRLIYYSQIVNDFQKGDIAEGYSVSREKKESFPLTVTSAQKNPTAFYLCASHRGVNTEAFFGQGTRLTVV.

The chain couples TRBV7-8 to TRBJ2-7; 9 nucleotides line up with TRBD2. The V segment lost 0 bases and the J segment 4 bases; nucleotides outside the gene matches: 7. The germline gives CDR1 SGHVS, CDR2 FQNEAQ. The CDR3 extends over 16 amino acids. CDR3 amino acids: CASSLASASGEYEQYF. The CDR3 DNA follows: TGTGCCAGCAGCTTAGCGTCAGCTAGCGGGGAATACGAGCAGTACTTC.

This clonotype came up once. In nucleotides, the CDR3 is TGTGCCACCAGCAGAGATTTTACGGGACAGGGCTCCTATGGCTACACCTTC. It codes for CATSRDFTGQGSYGYTF. This chain joins TRBV15 and TRBJ1-2, with 9 bases lining up with TRBD1. This CDR3 contains 17 residues. With V trimmed by 0 bases and J by 4 bases, 9 bases remained unmatched. Germline CDR1 and CDR2: LNHNV and YYDKDF (reference sequence).

V is TRBV29-1 and J is TRBJ2-1; 7 bases fit TRBD2. Trimming cost V 6 bases and J 8 bases; bases outside gene matches: 10. Germline V gene data show CDR1 as SQVTM and CDR2 as ANQGSEA. The CDR3 totals 13 residues. CDR3 amino acids: CSVRSWEGDEQFF. The CDR3 region has the DNA TGCAGCGTGAGGTCGTGGGAGGGCGATGAGCAGTTCTTC.